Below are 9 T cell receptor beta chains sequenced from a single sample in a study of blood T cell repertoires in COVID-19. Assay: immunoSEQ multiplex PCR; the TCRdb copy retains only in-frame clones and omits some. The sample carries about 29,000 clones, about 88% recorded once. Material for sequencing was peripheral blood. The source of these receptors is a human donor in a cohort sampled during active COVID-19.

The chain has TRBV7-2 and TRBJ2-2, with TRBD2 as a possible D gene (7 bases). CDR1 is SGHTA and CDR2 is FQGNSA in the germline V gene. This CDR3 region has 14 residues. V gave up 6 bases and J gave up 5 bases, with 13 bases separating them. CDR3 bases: TGTGCCAGCAGAAGGGGGGGCTGGACCGGGGAGCTGTTTTTT. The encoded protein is CASRRGGWTGELFF.

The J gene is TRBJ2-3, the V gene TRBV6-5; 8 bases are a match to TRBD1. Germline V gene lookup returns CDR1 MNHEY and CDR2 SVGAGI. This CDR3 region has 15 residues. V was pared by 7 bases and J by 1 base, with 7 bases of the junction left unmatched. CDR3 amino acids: CASTEGTGGTDTQYF. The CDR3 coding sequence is TGTGCCAGCACCGAAGGGACAGGCGGCACAGATACGCAGTATTTT.

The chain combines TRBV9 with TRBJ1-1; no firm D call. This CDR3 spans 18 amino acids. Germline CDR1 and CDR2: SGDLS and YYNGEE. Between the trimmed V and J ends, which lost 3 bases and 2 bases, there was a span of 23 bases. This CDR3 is CASSANSRGRGVNTEAFF. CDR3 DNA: TGTGCCAGCAGCGCAAACTCCCGCGGTCGCGGAGTCAACACTGAAGCTTTCTTT. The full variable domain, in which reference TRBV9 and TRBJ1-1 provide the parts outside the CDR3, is DSGVTQTPKHLITATGQRVTLRCSPRSGDLSVYWYQQSLDQGLQFLIQYYNGEERAKGNILERFSAQQFPDLHSELNLSSLELGDSALYFCASSANSRGRGVNTEAFFGQGTRLTVV.

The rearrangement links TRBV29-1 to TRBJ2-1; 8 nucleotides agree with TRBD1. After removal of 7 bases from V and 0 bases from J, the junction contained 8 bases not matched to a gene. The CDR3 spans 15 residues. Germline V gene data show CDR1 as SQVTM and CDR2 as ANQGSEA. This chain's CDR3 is CSGRGQESSYNEQFF. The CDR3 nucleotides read TGCAGCGGAAGGGGACAGGAAAGCTCCTACAATGAGCAGTTCTTC.

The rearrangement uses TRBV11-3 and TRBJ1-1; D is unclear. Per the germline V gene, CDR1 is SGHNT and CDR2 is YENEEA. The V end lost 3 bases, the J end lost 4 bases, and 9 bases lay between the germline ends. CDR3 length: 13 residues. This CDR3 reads CASSFHGGTEAFF. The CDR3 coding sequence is TGTGCCAGCAGCTTCCATGGCGGCACTGAAGCTTTCTTT.

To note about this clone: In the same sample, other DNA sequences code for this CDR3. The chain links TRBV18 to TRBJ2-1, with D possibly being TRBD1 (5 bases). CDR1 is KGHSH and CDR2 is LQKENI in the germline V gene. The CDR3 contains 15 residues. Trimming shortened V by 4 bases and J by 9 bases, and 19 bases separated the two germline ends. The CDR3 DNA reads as TGTGCCAGCTCACTCAGAGGCAGGGAAGGGGCTGAGCAGTTCTTC. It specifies CASSLRGREGAEQFF.

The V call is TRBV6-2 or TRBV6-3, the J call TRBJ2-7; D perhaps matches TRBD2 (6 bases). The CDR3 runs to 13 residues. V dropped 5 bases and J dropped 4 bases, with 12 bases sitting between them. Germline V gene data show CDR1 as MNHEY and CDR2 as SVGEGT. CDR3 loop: CASSLTEGYEQYF. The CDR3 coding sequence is TGTGCCAGCAGTCTGACGGAGGGGTACGAGCAGTACTTC.

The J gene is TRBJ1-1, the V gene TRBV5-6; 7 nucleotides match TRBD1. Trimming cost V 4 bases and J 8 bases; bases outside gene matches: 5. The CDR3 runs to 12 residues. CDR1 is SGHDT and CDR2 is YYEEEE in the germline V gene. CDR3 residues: CASSHGTAEAFF. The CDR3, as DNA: TGTGCCAGCAGCCATGGGACAGCCGAAGCTTTCTTT.

CDR3 in amino acids: CASSPGGNTGELFF. The CDR3 region has the DNA TGTGCCAGCAGCCCCGGGGGGAACACCGGGGAGCTGTTTTTT. The V gene is TRBV4-2, the J gene TRBJ2-2, with D maybe TRBD2 (6 bases). Germline V gives CDR1 LGHNA, CDR2 YNFKEQ. V lost 4 bases, J lost 1 base, and 7 bases lay in between. CDR3 length: 14 residues.